The source of this TCR beta chain is a study of T-cell reconstitution after alpha-beta-depleted transplantation in children. Study-wide points: T-cell counts and diversity at one year following transplant were attributed mainly to newly produced T cells. The study traced high day-60 TCRbeta diversity in some patients to surviving recipient T cells and thymic progenitors.

Unique molecular identifiers were used to barcode this TCRbeta library. In TCRdb, the PCR reads were re-called with MiXCR into one record per CDR3 protein. The sample contains around 300,000 distinct CDR3 sequences, around 7.3% of which appear only once. The CDR3 has 13 amino acids. Trimming took 3 bases from V and 3 from J, leaving 9 bases between them. Of note for this clonotype: Its antigen is undetermined. Given a much more abundant clone one base away, this may be a read error.

This TCR came from a female patient aged 2-15 years who had a stem cell transplant for Fanconi anemia, so the T cells may come from the graft donor. The source was peripheral blood, collected 360 days after TCRalphabeta/CD19-depleted stem cell transplant. The J gene is TRBJ2-7, the V gene TRBV12-3 or TRBV12-4; D possibly corresponds to TRBD1 (5 bases). The CDR3 DNA sequence: TGTGCCAGCAGTTTCGCAGGGATCTACGAGCAGTACTTC. Translated: CASSFAGIYEQYF.